This is a list of T cell receptor beta chains from one sample in a study of regulatory dendritic cells for organ transplantation. The method was immunoSEQ multiplex PCR; TCRdb's version includes in-frame clones alone and lacks a portion of them. The sample has fewer than 25,000 clones; about 70% are singletons. The sample consisted of memory CD4+ T cells from blood. The receptor source for this set is a human donor in good health. CDR3s leave out the opening cysteine and the closing phenylalanine or tryptophan. Clone size is shown for a subset of rows, as once, few, many or a class of expanded clone.

length: 15
size: NA
V: TRBV2
CDR3: ASSEEGTSGGLDEQY

length: 10
size: NA
V: TRBV7-9
CDR3: ASARVGETQY

length: 14
size: NA
V: TRBV9
CDR3: ASSFGQGARGETQY

length: 12
size: few
V: TRBV4-3
CDR3: ASSRPEGQNEAF

length: 13
size: once
V: TRBV7-6
CDR3: ASSLAGGGEETQY

length: 14
size: NA
V: TRBV4-2
CDR3: ASSRRLGTGKNEQY

length: 11
size: NA
V: TRBV2
CDR3: ASTNRQGYGYT

length: 12
size: NA
V: TRBV6-6
CDR3: ASSPGRPDEKLF

length: 13
size: NA
V: TRBV6-5
CDR3: ASSGAGQGIATQY

length: 13
size: NA
V: TRBV7-2
CDR3: ASRTSAGDYNEQF

length: 13
size: once
V: TRBV4-1
CDR3: ASSPPSGSNYGYT

length: 13
size: NA
V: TRBV9
CDR3: ASSVSPAKTGEQF

length: 11
size: few
V: TRBV19
CDR3: ASSSQETYEQY

length: 10
size: NA
V: TRBV6-1
CDR3: ASSDRGREQY

length: 15
size: NA
V: TRBV4-3
CDR3: ASSQDPAQGVTDTQY

length: 12
size: NA
V: TRBV5-6
CDR3: ASSLDRAPYEQY

length: 13
size: NA
V: TRBV9
CDR3: ASSASPATNEKLF

length: 13
size: once
V: TRBV7-9
CDR3: ASSLGWGGQETQY

length: 14
size: NA
V: TRBV7-6
CDR3: ASSLAPWNGEQPQH

length: 14
size: NA
V: TRBV5-1
CDR3: ASSQVIPGSQETQY

length: 15
size: NA
V: TRBV2
CDR3: ASRREAPNSGANVLT

length: 12
size: few
V: TRBV19
CDR3: ASSIETTNYGYT

length: 13
size: NA
V: TRBV5-1
CDR3: ASSDPSGGAYEQY

length: 12
size: NA
V: TRBV5-4
CDR3: ASSLVGTNTEAF

length: 12
size: NA
V: TRBV27
CDR3: ASSPRQVQETQY

length: 12
size: medium-sized
V: TRBV2
CDR3: ASRDRPITHEQY

length: 13
size: NA
V: TRBV7-9
CDR3: ASSIPTGMQETQY

length: 14
size: NA
V: TRBV5-1
CDR3: ASSSNRGQGADTQY

length: 12
size: NA
V: TRBV9
CDR3: ASSVAGDRDTQY

length: 12
size: NA
V: TRBV6-5
CDR3: ASNSQATNYGYT

length: 12
size: few
V: TRBV7-8
CDR3: ASSPRVYTGELF

length: 12
size: NA
V: TRBV5-6
CDR3: ASSGTGKITEAF

length: 13
size: NA
V: TRBV19
CDR3: ASSRDRAGGQPQH

length: 12
size: NA
V: TRBV5-1
CDR3: ASSLVSGNTEAF

length: 13
size: few
V: TRBV5-4
CDR3: ASSRGDRGTGELF

length: 11
size: NA
V: TRBV18
CDR3: ASSSGTGDTQY

length: 12
size: NA
V: TRBV5-1
CDR3: ASSSGQGYYGYT

length: 12
size: NA
V: TRBV5-4
CDR3: ASSLIPSADTQY

length: 13
size: NA
V: TRBV18
CDR3: ASSPEARSSYEQY

length: 12
size: NA
V: TRBV5-1
CDR3: ASSLGGEGQPQH

length: 13
size: NA
V: TRBV19
CDR3: ASSTGGKGNQPQH

length: 11
size: once
V: TRBV7-8
CDR3: ASSLTAVGEQY

length: 14
size: NA
V: TRBV18
CDR3: ASSPGQSNSGNTIY

length: 12
size: once
V: TRBV15
CDR3: ATSRGQGYNEQF

length: 14
size: NA
V: TRBV4-1
CDR3: ASSLFSGGRGSEQY

length: 13
size: NA
V: TRBV2
CDR3: ASSVEASGANVLT